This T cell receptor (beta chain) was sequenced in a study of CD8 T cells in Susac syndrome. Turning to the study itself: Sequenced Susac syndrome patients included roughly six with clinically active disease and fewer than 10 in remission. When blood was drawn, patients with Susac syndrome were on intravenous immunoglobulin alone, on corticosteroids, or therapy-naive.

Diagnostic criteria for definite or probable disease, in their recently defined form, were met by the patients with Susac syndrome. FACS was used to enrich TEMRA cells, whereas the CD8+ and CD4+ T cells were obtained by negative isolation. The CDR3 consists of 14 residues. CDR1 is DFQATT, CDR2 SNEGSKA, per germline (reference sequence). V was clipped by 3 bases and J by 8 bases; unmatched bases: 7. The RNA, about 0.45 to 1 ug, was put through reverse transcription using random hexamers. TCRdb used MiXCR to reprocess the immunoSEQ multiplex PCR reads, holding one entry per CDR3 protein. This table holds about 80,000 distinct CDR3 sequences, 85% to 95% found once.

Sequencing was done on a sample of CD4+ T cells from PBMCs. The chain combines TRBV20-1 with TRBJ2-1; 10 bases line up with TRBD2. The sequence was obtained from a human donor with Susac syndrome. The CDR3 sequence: CSARRPSGSDEQFF. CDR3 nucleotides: TGCAGTGCTAGGCGGCCTAGCGGGAGCGATGAGCAGTTCTTC.